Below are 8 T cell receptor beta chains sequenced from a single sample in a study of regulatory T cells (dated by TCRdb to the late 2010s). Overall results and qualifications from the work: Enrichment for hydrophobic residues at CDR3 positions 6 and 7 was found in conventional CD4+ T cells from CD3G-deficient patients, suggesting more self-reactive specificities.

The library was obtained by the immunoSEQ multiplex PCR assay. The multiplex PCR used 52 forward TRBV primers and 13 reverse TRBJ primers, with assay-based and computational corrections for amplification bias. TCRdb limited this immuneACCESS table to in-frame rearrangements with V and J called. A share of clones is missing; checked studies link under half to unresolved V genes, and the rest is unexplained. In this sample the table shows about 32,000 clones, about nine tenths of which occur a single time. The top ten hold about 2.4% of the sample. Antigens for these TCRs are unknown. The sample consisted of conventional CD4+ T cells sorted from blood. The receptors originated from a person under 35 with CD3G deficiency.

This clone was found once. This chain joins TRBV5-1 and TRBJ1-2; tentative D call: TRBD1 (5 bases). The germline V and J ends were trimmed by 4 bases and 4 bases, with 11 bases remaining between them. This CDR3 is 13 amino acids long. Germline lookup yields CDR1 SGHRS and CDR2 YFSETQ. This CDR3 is CASSTDGTYGYTF. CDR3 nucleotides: TGCGCCAGCAGCACAGACGGGACCTATGGCTACACCTTC.

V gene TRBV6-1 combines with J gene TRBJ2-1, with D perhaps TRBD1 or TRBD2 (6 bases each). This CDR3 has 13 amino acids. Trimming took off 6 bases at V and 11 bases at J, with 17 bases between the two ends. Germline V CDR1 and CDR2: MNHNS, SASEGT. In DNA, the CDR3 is TGTGCCAGCAGCGCGTTAAGGGGGGAGAAGCAGTTCTTC. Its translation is CASSALRGEKQFF.

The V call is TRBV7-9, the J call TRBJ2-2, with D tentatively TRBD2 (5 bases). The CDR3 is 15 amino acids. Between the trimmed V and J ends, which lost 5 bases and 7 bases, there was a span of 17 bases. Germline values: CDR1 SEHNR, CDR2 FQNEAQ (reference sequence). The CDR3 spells CASSMQRPQNGELFF. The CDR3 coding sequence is TGTGCCAGCAGCATGCAGCGGCCGCAAAACGGGGAGCTGTTTTTT.

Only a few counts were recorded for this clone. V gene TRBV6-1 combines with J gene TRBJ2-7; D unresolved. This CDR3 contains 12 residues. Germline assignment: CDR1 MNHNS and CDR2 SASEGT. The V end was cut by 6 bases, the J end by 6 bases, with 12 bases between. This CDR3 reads CASRHGHSEQYF. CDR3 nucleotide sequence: TGTGCCAGCAGGCACGGTCACTCCGAGCAGTACTTC.

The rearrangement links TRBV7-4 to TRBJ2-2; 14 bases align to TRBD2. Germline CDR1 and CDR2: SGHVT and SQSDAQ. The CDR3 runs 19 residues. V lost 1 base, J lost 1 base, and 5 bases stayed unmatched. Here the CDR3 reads CASSLEETSGRENTGELFF. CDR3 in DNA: TGTGCCAGCAGCTTAGAAGAGACTAGCGGGAGGGAGAACACCGGGGAGCTGTTTTTT.

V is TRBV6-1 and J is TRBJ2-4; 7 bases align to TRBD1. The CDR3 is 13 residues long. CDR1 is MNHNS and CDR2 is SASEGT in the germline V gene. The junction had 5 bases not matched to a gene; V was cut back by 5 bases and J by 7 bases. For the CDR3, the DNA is TGTGCCAGCAGTCGGACAGGCGACAACATTCAGTACTTC. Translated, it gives CASSRTGDNIQYF.

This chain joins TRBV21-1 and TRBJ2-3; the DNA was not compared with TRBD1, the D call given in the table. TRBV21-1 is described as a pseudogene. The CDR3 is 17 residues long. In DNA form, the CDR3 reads TGTGCCAGCAGCAGGGGGACAGGAGGGATAAGCACAGATACGCAGTATTTT. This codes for CASSRGTGGISTDTQYF.

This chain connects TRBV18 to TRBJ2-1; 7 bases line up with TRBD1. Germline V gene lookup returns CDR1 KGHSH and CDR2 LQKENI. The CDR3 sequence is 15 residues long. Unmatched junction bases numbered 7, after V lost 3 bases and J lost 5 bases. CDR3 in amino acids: CASSPDRVHHNEQFF. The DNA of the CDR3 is TGTGCCAGCTCACCCGACAGGGTACATCACAATGAGCAGTTCTTC.